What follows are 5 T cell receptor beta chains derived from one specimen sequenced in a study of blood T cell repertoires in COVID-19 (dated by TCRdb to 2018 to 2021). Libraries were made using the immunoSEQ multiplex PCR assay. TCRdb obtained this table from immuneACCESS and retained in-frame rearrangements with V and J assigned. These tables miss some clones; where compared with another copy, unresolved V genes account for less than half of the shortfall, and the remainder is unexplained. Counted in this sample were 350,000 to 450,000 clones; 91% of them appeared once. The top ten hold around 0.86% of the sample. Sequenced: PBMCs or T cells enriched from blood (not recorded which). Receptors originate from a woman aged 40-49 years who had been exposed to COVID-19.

Here the CDR3 reads CASSPRTGSPPSGANVLTF. Here the CDR3 DNA reads TGTGCCAGCAGCCCTCGAACAGGGTCTCCTCCCTCTGGGGCCAACGTCCTGACTTTC. The rearrangement uses TRBV7-2 and TRBJ2-6; D is possibly TRBD1 (6 bases). Germline CDR1 reads SGHTA; CDR2 reads FQGNSA. This CDR3 spans 19 amino acids. With 5 bases removed from V and 0 bases from J, the gap between germline ends came to 20 bases.

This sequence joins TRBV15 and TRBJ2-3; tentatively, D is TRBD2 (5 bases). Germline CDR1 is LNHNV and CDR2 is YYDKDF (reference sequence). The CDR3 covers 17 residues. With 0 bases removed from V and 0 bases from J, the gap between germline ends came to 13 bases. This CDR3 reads CATSRDKKRTSTDTQYF. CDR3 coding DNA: TGTGCCACCAGCAGAGATAAAAAGCGGACTAGCACAGATACGCAGTATTTT.

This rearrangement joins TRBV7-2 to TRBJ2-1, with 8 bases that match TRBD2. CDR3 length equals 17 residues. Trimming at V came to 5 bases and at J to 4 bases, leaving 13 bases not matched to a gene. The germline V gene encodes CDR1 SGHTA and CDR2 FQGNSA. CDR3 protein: CASSPTRTGGKYNEQFF. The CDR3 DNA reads TGTGCCAGCAGCCCCACCAGGACGGGAGGGAAATACAATGAGCAGTTCTTC.

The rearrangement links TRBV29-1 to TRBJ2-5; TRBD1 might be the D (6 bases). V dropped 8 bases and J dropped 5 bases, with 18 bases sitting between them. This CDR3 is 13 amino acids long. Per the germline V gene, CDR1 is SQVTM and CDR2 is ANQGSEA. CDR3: CSSARGPHETQYF. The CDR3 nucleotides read TGCAGCTCTGCCAGGGGACCTCATGAGACCCAGTACTTC.

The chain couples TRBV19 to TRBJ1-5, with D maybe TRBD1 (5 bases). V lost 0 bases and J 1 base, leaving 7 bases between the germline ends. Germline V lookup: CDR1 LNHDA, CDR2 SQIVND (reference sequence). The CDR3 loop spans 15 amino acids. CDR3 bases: TGTGCCAGTAGTATAGATGGGGGGAGCAATCAGCCCCAGCATTTT. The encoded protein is CASSIDGGSNQPQHF.